The 27 T cell receptor beta chains given below trace back to one sample, sequenced in a study of blood T cell repertoires in COVID-19. Only in-frame clones appear in the TCRdb table, and some are missing; sequencing was by immunoSEQ multiplex PCR. Of approximately 450,000 clones detected, 70% to 90% appear once; the ten largest clones hold roughly 1.9%. Sequenced input: PBMCs or T cells enriched from blood (not recorded which). The receptors come from a woman aged 18-35 years with acute COVID-19.

The CDR3 region is CASSWGPLMNTEAFF. The CDR3 DNA reads as TGCGCCAGCAGCTGGGGCCCACTAATGAACACTGAAGCTTTCTTT. V gene TRBV5-1 combines with J gene TRBJ1-1, with D possibly matching TRBD1 (5 bases). With 3 bases removed from V and 0 bases from J, the gap between germline ends came to 12 bases. Germline V gene sequence: CDR1 SGHRS, CDR2 YFSETQ. The CDR3 length is 15 residues.

Concerning this clone itself: Additional DNA sequences in this sample encode the identical CDR3. CDR3: CSVVRQGDGYTF. Written as DNA, the CDR3 is TGCAGCGTTGTCAGGCAGGGTGACGGCTACACCTTC. The chain recombines TRBV29-1 with TRBJ1-2; D possibly corresponds to TRBD1 (5 bases). The V end lost 4 bases, the J end lost 8 bases, and 14 bases lay between the germline ends. The CDR3 runs 12 residues. The germline V gene has CDR1 SQVTM and CDR2 ANQGSEA.

The genes are TRBV4-1 and TRBJ1-2; 9 bases agree with TRBD1. The J segment lost 7 bases and the V segment lost 0 bases, leaving 12 bases of the junction unmatched. The CDR3 runs 17 residues. The germline V gene has CDR1 MGHRA and CDR2 YSYEKL. The CDR3 DNA follows: TGCGCCAGCAGCCAAGATACCGGGACAGGGAGGCTGGGTGGCTACACCTTC. It codes for CASSQDTGTGRLGGYTF.

This clone showed up just a few times. The chain carries TRBV19 and TRBJ2-5; 8 bases are a match to TRBD2. V shed 5 bases, J shed 3 bases, and the junction held 2 bases outside the gene matches. The CDR3 is made up of 13 amino acids. Germline CDR1 LNHDA, CDR2 SQIVND (reference sequence). The CDR3 reads CASSVSGEETQYF. DNA for the CDR3: TGTGCCAGTAGTGTTAGCGGGGAAGAGACCCAGTACTTC.

The chain links TRBV6-2 or TRBV6-3 to TRBJ2-1; 9 nucleotides match TRBD1. This CDR3 region has 16 residues. Germline V gene data show CDR1 as MNHEY and CDR2 as SVGEGT. The V segment lost 2 bases and the J segment 8 bases; nucleotides outside the gene matches: 10. The CDR3 loop is CASSYSPGTGSYEQFF. In DNA, the CDR3 is TGTGCCAGCAGTTACAGTCCCGGGACAGGGAGTTATGAGCAGTTCTTC.

The V call is TRBV9, the J call TRBJ1-6; 7 positions match TRBD1. CDR1 and CDR2 (germline): SGDLS, YYNGEE. V lost 0 bases to trimming and J lost 8 bases; unmatched junction nucleotides: 5. The CDR3 consists of 15 residues. CDR3 sequence: CASSVEGARDSPLHF. The CDR3 region has the DNA TGTGCCAGCAGCGTAGAGGGGGCGCGTGATTCACCCCTCCACTTT.

The chain employs TRBV19 and TRBJ1-4; no definite D call. Per germline, CDR1 LNHDA and CDR2 SQIVND (reference sequence). The CDR3 runs 15 residues. Trimming took 0 bases from V and 4 from J, leaving 9 bases between them. The CDR3 DNA sequence: TGTGCCAGTAGTATAGAAGGCGCGGGTAATGAAAAACTGTTTTTT. Translating it yields CASSIEGAGNEKLFF.

The J gene is TRBJ2-1, the V gene TRBV13; unclear D gene. Germline V gene sequence: CDR1 PRHDT, CDR2 FYEKMQ (reference sequence). V dropped 6 bases and J dropped 14 bases, with 14 bases sitting between them. The CDR3 covers 11 residues. The CDR3 is CASSNSGSKFF. CDR3 sequence (DNA): TGTGCCAGCAGTAATTCAGGCAGCAAGTTCTTC.

The chain is built from TRBV7-2 and TRBJ1-1, with unresolved D. Trimming removed 2 bases at V and 11 bases at J, with 15 bases between. The CDR3 runs 13 residues. Germline loops: CDR1 SGHTA, CDR2 FQGNSA. The CDR3 nucleotides read TGTGCCAGCAGCTTATTCGGAACAGATGGGGCTTTCTTT. This encodes CASSLFGTDGAFF. Filled out from reference TRBV7-2 and TRBJ1-1, the complete variable domain reads GAGVSQSPSNKVTEKGKDVELRCDPISGHTALYWYRQSLGQGLEFLIYFQGNSAPDKSGLPSDRFSAERTGGSVSTLTIQRTQQEDSAVYLCASSLFGTDGAFFGQGTRLTVV.

The V gene is TRBV19, the J gene TRBJ1-6; TRBD1 aligns across 8 bases. CDR1 is LNHDA, CDR2 SQIVND, per germline (reference sequence). The V and J ends lost 7 bases and 5 bases, in that order; junction bases with no gene match: 10. The CDR3 has 16 residues. The CDR3 protein is CASTISPGQDNSPLHF. CDR3 sequence (DNA): TGTGCCAGTACCATATCCCCGGGACAGGATAATTCACCCCTCCACTTT.

V and J are TRBV6-2 or TRBV6-3 and TRBJ2-2; 11 bases line up with TRBD2. Germline CDR1 is MNHEY and CDR2 is SVGEGT. The CDR3 loop spans 16 amino acids. The trim removed 6 bases at V and 4 bases at J, leaving 7 bases unmatched. The CDR3 sequence: CASSKLAGVSTGELFF. CDR3 DNA: TGTGCCAGCAGCAAACTAGCGGGAGTTTCCACCGGGGAGCTGTTTTTT.

V is TRBV2 and J is TRBJ2-7; TRBD1 is a possible D gene (5 bases). The germline V gene encodes CDR1 SNHLY and CDR2 FYNNEI. The length of the CDR3 is 13 residues. V dropped 3 bases and J dropped 4 bases, with 10 bases sitting between them. CDR3 sequence reads: CASSEQQGYEQYF. CDR3 sequence (DNA): TGTGCCAGCAGTGAGCAGCAGGGATACGAGCAGTACTTC.

This clone was seen a single time. J is TRBJ2-6 and V is TRBV19; no reliable D call. The V end lost 4 bases, the J end lost 4 bases, and 17 bases lay between the germline ends. The CDR3 runs 17 residues. CDR1 is LNHDA and CDR2 is SQIVND in the germline V gene (reference sequence). Here the CDR3 reads CASSRSTIDSGANVLTF. DNA of the CDR3: TGTGCCAGTAGTAGGTCGACAATCGATTCCGGGGCCAACGTCCTGACTTTC.

The CDR3 DNA reads as TGTGCCAGCAGCTTAGGGGCGGGGACAGGGGCCCCTCAAGAGACCCAGTACTTC. Translating it yields CASSLGAGTGAPQETQYF. The V call is TRBV7-6, the J call TRBJ2-5, with TRBD1 matching over 10 bases. The CDR3 runs to 18 residues. Germline V lookup: CDR1 SGHVS, CDR2 FNYEAQ. The trim removed 1 base at V and 2 bases at J, leaving 10 bases unmatched.

J is TRBJ2-3 and V is TRBV7-2, with 10 nucleotides matching TRBD2. The CDR3 runs to 16 residues. The V gene end was trimmed by 5 bases and the J gene end by 2 bases; junction bases not matched to a gene: 7. The germline CDR1 and CDR2 sequences are SGHTA and FQGNSA. Here the CDR3 DNA reads TGTGCCAGCAGCCGGGCTAGCGGGAGATCCACAGATACGCAGTATTTT. It translates to CASSRASGRSTDTQYF.

The CDR3 DNA is TGTGCCAGCAGAGCTTGGGCAGGGCGGTCGGACTCACCCCTCCACTTT. The encoded protein is CASRAWAGRSDSPLHF. This sequence joins TRBV11-2 and TRBJ1-6, with D maybe TRBD1 (5 bases). This CDR3 has 16 residues. CDR1 is SGHAT, CDR2 FQNNGV, per germline. Trimming shortened V by 6 bases and J by 10 bases, and 22 bases separated the two germline ends.

V and J are TRBV4-3 and TRBJ2-1, with D possibly being TRBD1 (6 bases). CDR3 size: 15 residues. V was cut by 2 bases and J by 7 bases, with 15 bases left in between. The germline V gene encodes CDR1 LGHNA and CDR2 YSLEER. CDR3 in DNA: TGCGCCAGCAGCCAATTGACAGGCGAAGTAAATGAGCAGTTCTTC. This codes for CASSQLTGEVNEQFF.

The rearrangement links TRBV3-1 (or the pseudogene TRBV3-2) to TRBJ2-3, with 8 bases matching TRBD2. Germline V gene data show CDR1 as LGHDT and CDR2 as YNNKEL (reference sequence). J gave up 2 bases and V 5 bases, and 6 bases lay outside the gene matches. This CDR3 has 15 residues. The CDR3 loop reads CASSYGGGLTDTQYF. CDR3 DNA sequence: TGTGCCAGCAGCTACGGGGGGGGCCTCACAGATACGCAGTATTTT.

The chain recombines TRBV5-6 with TRBJ1-3, with TRBD1 matching 10 bases. Germline trimming cut 6 bases from V and 1 base from J; bases unmatched to any gene: 10. Germline V gene data show CDR1 as SGHDT and CDR2 as YYEEEE. The CDR3 is made up of 17 amino acids. CDR3 nucleotide sequence: TGTGCCAGCACCACACCGGGACAGGGGTCTTCTGGAAACACCATATATTTT. It translates to CASTTPGQGSSGNTIYF.

This rearrangement joins TRBV7-3 to TRBJ2-7, with 11 bases lining up with TRBD1. V lost 3 bases and J lost 2; bases outside the gene matches: 6. There are 16 residues in the CDR3. From germline, CDR1 is SGHTA and CDR2 FQGTGA. The CDR3 sequence is CASSFVPGQGAYEQYF. CDR3 nucleotide sequence: TGTGCCAGCAGCTTCGTTCCGGGACAGGGGGCCTACGAGCAGTACTTC. The complete variable domain, with remaining parts taken from reference TRBV7-3 and TRBJ2-7, reads GAGVSQTPSNKVTEKGKYVELRCDPISGHTALYWYRQSLGQGPEFLIYFQGTGAADDSGLPNDRFFAVRPEGSVSTLKIQRTERGDSAVYLCASSFVPGQGAYEQYFGPGTRLTVT.

The V and J genes are TRBV5-1 and TRBJ2-1, with D possibly being TRBD2 (5 bases). Trimming left V 4 bases short and J 0 bases short, with 11 bases between. This CDR3 has 15 residues. The germline V gene has CDR1 SGHRS and CDR2 YFSETQ. CDR3 DNA sequence: TGCGCCAGCAGCCCACGGGAAGGCTCCTACAATGAGCAGTTCTTC. Translation gives CASSPREGSYNEQFF.

This rearrangement joins TRBV19 to TRBJ2-4; 8 bases fit TRBD2. CDR3 length equals 15 residues. Germline CDR1 reads LNHDA; CDR2 reads SQIVND (reference sequence). With 3 bases clipped from V and 9 bases from J, the junction kept 10 bases outside the gene matches. The CDR3 loop is CASSITSGRGGIQYF. CDR3 DNA sequence: TGTGCCAGTAGTATCACCAGCGGGAGAGGGGGCATTCAGTACTTC.

The J gene is TRBJ1-4, the V gene TRBV6-5; D is undetermined. Trimming removed 0 bases from V and 7 bases from J, with 15 bases in between. The CDR3 loop spans 16 amino acids. In germline, CDR1 is MNHEY, CDR2 SVGAGI. CDR3 amino acids: CASSYSRPPLAEKLFF. DNA of the CDR3: TGTGCCAGCAGTTACTCTCGACCTCCCCTAGCTGAAAAACTGTTTTTT.

The CDR3 spells CASSLGREQYF. The CDR3 nucleotides read TGTGCCAGCAGTTTAGGGCGGGAGCAGTACTTC. This chain uses TRBV12-3 or TRBV12-4 with TRBJ2-7; D gene uncertain. The CDR3 is 11 residues long. V lost 1 base, J lost 7 bases, and 5 bases lay in between.

The chain couples TRBV27 to TRBJ2-5, with D possibly matching TRBD2 (5 bases). The CDR3 length is 14 residues. V lost 6 bases, J lost 2 bases, and 13 bases lay in between. Germline V gene data show CDR1 as MNHEY and CDR2 as SMNVEV (reference sequence). The CDR3 sequence: CASSYGLGQETQYF. CDR3 DNA: TGTGCCAGCAGCTACGGACTGGGGCAAGAGACCCAGTACTTC.

This rearrangement joins TRBV9 to TRBJ1-1; 7 nucleotides line up with TRBD1. The CDR3 loop spans 13 amino acids. Trimming at V came to 4 bases and at J to 5 bases, leaving 5 bases not matched to a gene. Germline V gene sequence: CDR1 SGDLS, CDR2 YYNGEE. The DNA of the CDR3 is TGTGCCAGCAGCACAGGGGATAGGACTGAAGCTTTCTTT. Translation gives CASSTGDRTEAFF.

V usage is TRBV29-1 and J usage is TRBJ2-1; D remains unclear. CDR1 and CDR2 from the germline V gene are SQVTM and ANQGSEA. The CDR3 extends over 11 amino acids. Between the trimmed V and J ends, which lost 4 bases and 7 bases, there was a span of 8 bases. The CDR3 here is CSVARRNEQFF. DNA for the CDR3: TGCAGCGTTGCCCGTCGGAATGAGCAGTTCTTC.